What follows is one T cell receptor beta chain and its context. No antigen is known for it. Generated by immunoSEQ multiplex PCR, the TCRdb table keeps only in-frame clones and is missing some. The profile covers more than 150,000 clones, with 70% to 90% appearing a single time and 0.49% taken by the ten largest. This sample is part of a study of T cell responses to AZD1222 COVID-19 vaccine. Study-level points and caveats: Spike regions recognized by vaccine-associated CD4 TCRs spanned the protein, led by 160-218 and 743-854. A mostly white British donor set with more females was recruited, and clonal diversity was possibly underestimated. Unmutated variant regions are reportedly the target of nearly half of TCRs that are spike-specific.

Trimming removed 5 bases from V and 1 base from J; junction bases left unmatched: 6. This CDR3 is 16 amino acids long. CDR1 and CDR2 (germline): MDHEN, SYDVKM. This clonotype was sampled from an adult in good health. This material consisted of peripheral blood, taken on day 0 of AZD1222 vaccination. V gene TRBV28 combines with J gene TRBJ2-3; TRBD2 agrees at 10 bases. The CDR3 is CASSPSGGARTDTQYF. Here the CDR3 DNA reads TGTGCCAGCAGTCCCAGCGGGGGGGCTCGCACAGATACGCAGTATTTT.